This entry lists 21 T cell receptor beta chains sequenced from one sample in a study of blood T cell repertoires in COVID-19. The repertoire was sequenced with immunoSEQ multiplex PCR; TCRdb's copy has only in-frame clones and lacks some. Of about 180,000 clones listed, roughly 87% are singletons. Sequences were obtained from PBMCs or T cells enriched from blood (not recorded which). The origin of the receptors is a woman aged 50 to 65 who had recovered from COVID-19.

The count of this clone is one. V gene TRBV5-1 combines with J gene TRBJ1-1, with 8 bases matching TRBD1. The CDR3 is 16 amino acids. V shed 4 bases and J 5 bases; nucleotides not matched to a gene: 13. Germline V gene sequence: CDR1 SGHRS, CDR2 YFSETQ. The CDR3 loop reads CASSRGPGGDGTEAFF. Here the CDR3 DNA reads TGCGCCAGCAGCCGGGGCCCAGGGGGCGATGGGACTGAAGCTTTCTTT.

V and J are TRBV5-8 and TRBJ2-3, with a tentative D call TRBD2 (6 bases). Trimming cost V 0 bases and J 5 bases, with 19 bases left between them. CDR3 length: 17 residues. Germline V gene data show CDR1 as SGHTS and CDR2 as YDEGEE. The CDR3 DNA sequence: TGTGCCAGCAGCTTGGGTCGCGCGGGACCTGTTAAAGATACGCAGTATTTT. The encoded protein is CASSLGRAGPVKDTQYF.

V gene TRBV9 combines with J gene TRBJ2-7; 7 bases line up with TRBD2. This CDR3 is built from 14 residues. Losses at the gene ends were 0 bases for V and 6 bases for J; bases not matched to a gene: 6. Germline CDR1 SGDLS, CDR2 YYNGEE. CDR3 bases: TGTGCCAGCAGCGTAGGCGGGGGAGATTTCGAGCAGTACTTC. Translated: CASSVGGGDFEQYF.

This clone appeared once. This chain uses TRBV12-3 or TRBV12-4 with TRBJ1-5; D unclear. This CDR3 is built from 12 residues. Trimming pared 5 bases from V and 4 bases from J, leaving 6 bases between. DNA for the CDR3: TGTGCCAGCAGTACTAATAATCAGCCCCAGCATTTT. This gives the protein CASSTNNQPQHF.

The chain joins TRBV10-3 to TRBJ1-1, with 8 bases lining up with TRBD1. The length of the CDR3 is 14 residues. Per the germline V gene, CDR1 is ENHRY and CDR2 is SYGVKD. Unmatched junction bases numbered 7, after V lost 6 bases and J lost 4 bases. In DNA, the CDR3 is TGTGCCATCAGACCGATGACAGGGGCCACTGAAGCTTTCTTT. It encodes CAIRPMTGATEAFF.

The V call is TRBV5-1, the J call TRBJ1-3; D gene ambiguous. The germline V and J ends were trimmed by 2 bases and 0 bases, with 9 bases remaining between them. Germline CDR1 is SGHRS and CDR2 is YFSETQ. This CDR3 contains 15 residues. Here the CDR3 reads CASSFSGDSGNTIYF. In DNA, the CDR3 is TGCGCCAGCAGCTTTTCCGGGGACTCTGGAAACACCATATATTTT.

This clone was seen just once. The chain has TRBV24-1 and TRBJ2-1; 10 bases are shared with TRBD2. Germline lookup yields CDR1 KGHDR and CDR2 SFDVKD. The V segment lost 6 bases and the J segment 6 bases; nucleotides outside the gene matches: 7. The CDR3 runs 15 residues. The DNA for the CDR3 is TGTGCCACCAGTCCTAGGACTAGCGGAGGCAATGAGCAGTTCTTC. This codes for CATSPRTSGGNEQFF.

The chain joins TRBV27 to TRBJ2-1, with 10 bases identical to TRBD2. The germline V gene has CDR1 MNHEY and CDR2 SMNVEV (reference sequence). The CDR3 is 19 amino acids. The J segment lost 0 bases and the V segment lost 5 bases, leaving 13 bases of the junction unmatched. The CDR3 DNA is TGTGCCAGCAGTATAAGCGGGAGGGCTTTAACTAGCTCCTACAATGAGCAGTTCTTC. Protein: CASSISGRALTSSYNEQFF.

This clone was seen only a few times. This chain uses TRBV5-1 with TRBJ1-2, with D perhaps TRBD1 (5 bases). The CDR3 length is 16 residues. Trimming removed 1 base from V and 5 bases from J, with 18 bases in between. Germline assignment: CDR1 SGHRS and CDR2 YFSETQ. CDR3 nucleotide sequence: TGCGCCAGCAGCTTGCGAGGCAGTTCCTCAGGGTATGGCTACACCTTC. Protein product: CASSLRGSSSGYGYTF.

This clone was detected only once. This chain connects TRBV6-5 to TRBJ2-5; TRBD1 matches 7 bases. The CDR3 runs 16 residues. The V and J ends lost 0 bases and 7 bases, in that order; junction bases with no gene match: 11. In germline, CDR1 is MNHEY, CDR2 SVGAGI. The CDR3 protein is CASSYSGTATGRTQYF. CDR3 coding DNA: TGTGCCAGCAGTTACTCAGGGACAGCGACCGGGCGGACCCAGTACTTC.

J is TRBJ1-4 and V is TRBV2; 8 positions match TRBD1. Germline trimming cut 3 bases from V and 8 bases from J; bases unmatched to any gene: 5. Germline V gene lookup returns CDR1 SNHLY and CDR2 FYNNEI. This CDR3 region has 14 residues. The CDR3 sequence: CASSDNRGGEKLFF. CDR3 sequence (DNA): TGTGCCAGCAGTGATAACAGGGGGGGAGAAAAACTGTTTTTT.

The chain employs TRBV7-2 and TRBJ2-2; 8 nucleotides align to TRBD2. There are 17 residues in the CDR3. Germline CDR1 SGHTA, CDR2 FQGNSA. V was clipped by 6 bases and J by 6 bases; unmatched bases: 15. The DNA for the CDR3 is TGTGCCAGCAGTACACACGTCGCCGGGACTAGTCCCGGGGAGCTGTTTTTT. Encoded protein: CASSTHVAGTSPGELFF.

The V and J genes are TRBV5-1 and TRBJ2-5; D is perhaps TRBD1 (5 bases). With 0 bases removed from V and 1 base from J, the gap between germline ends came to 10 bases. CDR1 is SGHRS and CDR2 is YFSETQ in the germline V gene. The CDR3 is made up of 15 amino acids. The CDR3 DNA is TGCGCCAGCAGCTTGGCCATAGGGGCCCAAGAGACCCAGTACTTC. Residues: CASSLAIGAQETQYF. Filled out from reference TRBV5-1 and TRBJ2-5, the complete variable domain reads KAGVTQTPRYLIKTRGQQVTLSCSPISGHRSVSWYQQTPGQGLQFLFEYFSETQRNKGNFPGRFSGRQFSNSRSEMNVSTLELGDSALYLCASSLAIGAQETQYFGPGTRLLVL.

This clone was observed a few times. This chain connects TRBV4-1 to TRBJ1-1; D is undetermined. This CDR3 comprises 13 residues. Trimming shortened V by 2 bases and J by 3 bases, and 7 bases separated the two germline ends. Germline V gene data show CDR1 as MGHRA and CDR2 as YSYEKL. CDR3 DNA: TGCGCCAGCAGCCAATTGCGGGACACTGAAGCTTTCTTT. Its protein product is CASSQLRDTEAFF.

The CDR3: CASSQGQSIEQYF. In nucleotides, the CDR3 is TGTGCCAGCAGCCAGGGACAGTCGATTGAGCAGTACTTC. This chain connects TRBV5-5 to TRBJ2-7; 7 nucleotides agree with TRBD1. Germline CDR1 SGHKS, CDR2 YYEKEE (reference sequence). The length of the CDR3 is 13 residues. Unmatched junction bases numbered 8, after V lost 4 bases and J lost 7 bases.

This clone was observed a single time. This rearrangement joins TRBV19 to TRBJ2-7; TRBD1 matches at 7 bases. V was clipped by 6 bases and J by 3 bases; unmatched bases: 5. Germline CDR1 is LNHDA and CDR2 is SQIVND (reference sequence). There are 13 residues in the CDR3. The CDR3 is CASRWAGGYEQYF. DNA for the CDR3: TGTGCCAGTAGGTGGGCAGGGGGCTACGAGCAGTACTTC.

This chain links TRBV18 with TRBJ2-1; TRBD2 might be the D (7 bases). Germline V gene lookup returns CDR1 KGHSH and CDR2 LQKENI. Between the trimmed V and J ends, which lost 0 bases and 8 bases, there was a span of 14 bases. The CDR3 contains 15 residues. The CDR3 sequence is CASSPPNGGRDEQFF. The CDR3 nucleotides are TGTGCCAGCTCACCACCGAACGGGGGGCGTGATGAGCAGTTCTTC.

The V call is TRBV24-1, the J call TRBJ2-1; 7 positions agree with TRBD2. V lost 6 bases and J lost 8; bases outside the gene matches: 9. This CDR3 region has 14 residues. Germline V gene lookup returns CDR1 KGHDR and CDR2 SFDVKD. The CDR3 region is CATSREARWDEQFF. For the CDR3, the DNA is TGTGCCACCAGTCGGGAGGCCCGCTGGGATGAGCAGTTCTTC.

The chain employs TRBV9 and TRBJ1-1, with D possibly matching TRBD1 (6 bases). Trimming took off 4 bases at V and 1 base at J, with 14 bases between the two ends. This CDR3 is built from 15 residues. Germline loops: CDR1 SGDLS, CDR2 YYNGEE. The CDR3 protein is CASSLDHRENTEAFF. The CDR3 bases are TGTGCCAGCAGCCTAGACCACAGGGAGAACACTGAAGCTTTCTTT.

The CDR3 protein is CSVEDTGSKNIQYF. The CDR3, as DNA: TGCAGCGTTGAAGATACCGGGTCCAAAAACATTCAGTACTTC. The V gene is TRBV29-1, the J gene TRBJ2-4; D is unresolved. V was clipped by 0 bases and J by 2 bases, with 8 bases between them. Germline loops: CDR1 SQVTM, CDR2 ANQGSEA. There are 14 residues in the CDR3.

The V gene is TRBV4-3, the J gene TRBJ1-5; maybe TRBD1 (6 bases). The CDR3 length is 18 residues. From germline, CDR1 is LGHNA and CDR2 YSLEER. The V end lost 0 bases, the J end lost 5 bases, and 20 bases lay between the germline ends. The CDR3 nucleotides read TGCGCCAGCAGCCAAGACGGGCCGGGGGGGGGCTCAGATCAGCCCCAGCATTTT. Protein: CASSQDGPGGGSDQPQHF.